The 4 T cell receptor beta chains below come from one sample, sequenced in a study of blood T cells in healthy people across ages. The authors ran a second PCR of roughly 6 to 12 cycles using a sample-barcoded 5' primer and a J-beta primer mix. Via MiXCR, TCRdb re-called the 5' RACE reads, giving one row per CDR3 protein. The data show about 800,000 distinct CDR3 sequences, more than 20% seen once. These data also formed part of another study, on T cells of mothers and their children.

Sequenced: blood. The receptors come from a boy under 18 in good health.

The chain is built from TRBV7-9 and TRBJ2-1; the match to TRBD2 covers 12 bases. The CDR3 runs 17 residues. The J segment lost 3 bases and the V segment lost 5 bases, leaving 8 bases of the junction unmatched. CDR1 is SEHNR, CDR2 FQNEAQ, per germline (reference sequence). The CDR3 sequence is CASSISLLAGGYNEQFF. The CDR3 DNA is TGTGCCAGCAGCATTTCGCTACTAGCGGGAGGCTACAATGAGCAGTTCTTC.

The rearrangement uses TRBV7-2 and TRBJ2-3, with 7 bases that match TRBD2. The trim removed 1 base at V and 1 base at J, leaving 8 bases unmatched. Germline V gene sequence: CDR1 SGHTA, CDR2 FQGNSA. CDR3 length: 17 residues. The DNA for the CDR3 is TGTGCCAGCAGCTTAGAGCCTAGCGGTTCTGGCACAGATACGCAGTATTTT. Its protein is CASSLEPSGSGTDTQYF. Using reference TRBV7-2 and TRBJ2-3 for the parts outside the CDR3, the full variable domain is GAGVSQSPSNKVTEKGKDVELRCDPISGHTALYWYRQSLGQGLEFLIYFQGNSAPDKSGLPSDRFSAERTGGSVSTLTIQRTQQEDSAVYLCASSLEPSGSGTDTQYFGPGTRLTVL.

Only a few counts were recorded for this clonotype. V and J are TRBV28 and TRBJ1-2, with a weak D call TRBD1 (5 bases). The V gene lost 7 bases and the J gene lost 3 bases, with 15 bases spanning the gap. The CDR3 loop spans 14 amino acids. CDR1 MDHEN and CDR2 SYDVKM come from the germline V gene. CDR3 DNA sequence: TGTGCCAGCACCCCCCCAGGGTTCGACTATGGCTACACCTTC. This translates into CASTPPGFDYGYTF.

The sample holds many counts of this clonotype. DNA of the CDR3: TGTGCCAGCAGTCCGACATCTAGCACAGATACGCAGTATTTT. This gives the protein CASSPTSSTDTQYF. The V and J genes are TRBV3-1 and TRBJ2-3; D ambiguous. The germline V gene has CDR1 LGHDT and CDR2 YNNKEL (reference sequence). The CDR3 runs 14 residues. V gave up 6 bases and J gave up 0 bases, with 10 bases separating them.